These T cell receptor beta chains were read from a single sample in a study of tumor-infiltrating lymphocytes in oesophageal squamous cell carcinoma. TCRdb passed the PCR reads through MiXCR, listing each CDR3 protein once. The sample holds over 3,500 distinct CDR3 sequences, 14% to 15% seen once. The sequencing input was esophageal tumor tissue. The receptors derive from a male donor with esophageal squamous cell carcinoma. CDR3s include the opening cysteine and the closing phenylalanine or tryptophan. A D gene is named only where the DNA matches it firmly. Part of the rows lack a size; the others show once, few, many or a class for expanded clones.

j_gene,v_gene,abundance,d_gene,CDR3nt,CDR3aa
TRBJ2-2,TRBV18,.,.,TGTGCCAGCTCACCTCGCTCCGGTAGGGGTTCCTCGAGGACCGGGGAGCTGTTTTTT,CASSPRSGRGSSRTGELFF
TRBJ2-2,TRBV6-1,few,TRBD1,TGTGCCAGCAGTGATGTAGGGGGCGCGTTTGGGGAGCTGTTTTTT,CASSDVGGAFGELFF
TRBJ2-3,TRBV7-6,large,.,TGTGCCAGCAGCTGGGGCACAGATACGCAGTATTTT,CASSWGTDTQYF
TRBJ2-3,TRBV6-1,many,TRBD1,TGTGCCAGCAGTTGGACAGGATCCGCAGATACGCAGTATTTT,CASSWTGSADTQYF
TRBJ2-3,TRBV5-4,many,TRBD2,TGTGCCAGCAGCTCAGTAGCGGGGGGTACAGATACGCAGTATTTT,CASSSVAGGTDTQYF
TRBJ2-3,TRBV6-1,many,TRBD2,TGTGCCAGCAGGCCCCTCGGGGGGGCCGCAGATACGCAGTATTTT,CASRPLGGAADTQYF
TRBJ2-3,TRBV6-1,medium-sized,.,TGTGCCAGCAGTGTCTCAGGTACAGATACGCAGTATTTT,CASSVSGTDTQYF
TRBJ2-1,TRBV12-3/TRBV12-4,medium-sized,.,TGTGCCAGCAGTTTCACAGGGTATTACAATGAGCAGTTCTTC,CASSFTGYYNEQFF
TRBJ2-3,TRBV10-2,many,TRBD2,TGCGCCAGCAGTTTACTAGCGGGGGGCCGCACAGATACGCAGTATTTT,CASSLLAGGRTDTQYF
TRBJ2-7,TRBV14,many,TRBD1,TGTGCCAGCAGCCTTCACAGGGGCTCCTACGAGCAGTACTTC,CASSLHRGSYEQYF
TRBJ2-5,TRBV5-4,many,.,TGTGCCAGCAGCACCGCTAGCGAGGAGACCCAGTACTTC,CASSTASEETQYF
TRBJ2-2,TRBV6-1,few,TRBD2,TGTGCCAGCAGTGAAGCTAGCGGGGGGGCCGGGGAGCTGTTTTTT,CASSEASGGAGELFF
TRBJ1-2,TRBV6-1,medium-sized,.,TGTGCCAGCAGTGAACGAGGAGGCTACACCTTC,CASSERGGYTF
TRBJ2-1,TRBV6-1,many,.,TGTGCCAGCAGGCCGTTGGGACGTTACAATGAGCAGTTCTTC,CASRPLGRYNEQFF
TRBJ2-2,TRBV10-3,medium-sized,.,TGTGCCATCACCCCGGGACTCTACACCGGGGAGCTGTTTTTT,CAITPGLYTGELFF
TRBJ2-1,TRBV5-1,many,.,TGCGCCAGCAGACCGATCCCACAGGGCGATGAGCAGTTCTTC,CASRPIPQGDEQFF
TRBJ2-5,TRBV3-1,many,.,TGTGCCAGCAGCCAAGCAGTGCAAGAGACCCAGTACTTC,CASSQAVQETQYF
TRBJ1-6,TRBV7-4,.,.,TGTGCCAGCAGCTTAGCCGCCTACGGGCAGTACTTT,CASSLAAYGQYF
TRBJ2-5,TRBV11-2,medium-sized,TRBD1,TGTGCCAGCAGCTTACTCCGGGACAGAAGAGAGACCCAGTACTTC,CASSLLRDRRETQYF
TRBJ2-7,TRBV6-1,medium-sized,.,TGTGCCAGCAGTCACCCCTCGGCGGGGAGCCTCTCCTACGAGCAGTACTTC,CASSHPSAGSLSYEQYF
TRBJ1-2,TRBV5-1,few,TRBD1,TGCGCCAGCAGCTTGAAGTGGACAGGGGATGGCTACACCTTC,CASSLKWTGDGYTF
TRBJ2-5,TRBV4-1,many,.,TGCGCCAGCAGCCAAGGGGGCGTCCAAGAGACCCAGTACTTC,CASSQGGVQETQYF
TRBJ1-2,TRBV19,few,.,TGTGCCAGTAGTATATTGTACAGCCAAAAACCCTATGGCTACACCTTC,CASSILYSQKPYGYTF
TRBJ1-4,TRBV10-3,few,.,TGTGCCATCAGTGACTCTGGGGTAGGGGGAAAACTGTTTTTT,CAISDSGVGGKLFF
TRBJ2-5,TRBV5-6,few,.,TGTGCCAGCTCCTCGGAGGAGTCGTGGGAGACCCAGTACTTC,CASSSEESWETQYF
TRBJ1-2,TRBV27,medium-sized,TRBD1,TGTGCCAGCAGTTTTCAGGGACAGGGAGCTGGCTACACCTTC,CASSFQGQGAGYTF
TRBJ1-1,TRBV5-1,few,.,TGCGCCAGCAGCTTGGTCGGGACACCGAACACTGAAGCTTTCTTT,CASSLVGTPNTEAFF
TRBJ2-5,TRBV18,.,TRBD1,TGTGCCAGCTCACCAATCCACGGGACAGGGTACCACAATGAGCAGTACTTC,CASSPIHGTGYHNEQYF
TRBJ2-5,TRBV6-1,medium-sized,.,TGTGCCAGCAGTGAAAATAGGGCCCCAAGGGAGACCCAGTACTTC,CASSENRAPRETQYF
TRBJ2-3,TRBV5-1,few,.,TGCGCCAGCAGCCCGGAAGCAGATACGCAGTATTTT,CASSPEADTQYF
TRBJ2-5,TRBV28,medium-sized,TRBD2,TGTGCCAGCAGTTTCCTAGCGGGGGGGAGGGAGACCCAGTACTTC,CASSFLAGGRETQYF
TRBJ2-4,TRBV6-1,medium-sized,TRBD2,TGTGCCAGCAGCTCGGGGGGATTAGCCAAAAACATTCAGTACTTC,CASSSGGLAKNIQYF
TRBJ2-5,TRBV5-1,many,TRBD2,TGCGCCAGCAGCTTGGCCCCGGGGGGGCTCCAAGAGACCCAGTACTTC,CASSLAPGGLQETQYF
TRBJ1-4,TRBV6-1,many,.,TGTGCCAGCAGCGATCCATTTGGTTCAACTAATGAAAAACTGTTTTTT,CASSDPFGSTNEKLFF
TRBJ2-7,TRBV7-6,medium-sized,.,TGTGCCAGCAGCTTAGTCAGCTCGGGCTACGAGCAGTACTTC,CASSLVSSGYEQYF
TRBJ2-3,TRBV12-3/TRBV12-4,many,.,TGTGCCAGCAGTTTAGGTCAAAACAGACCAGATACGCAGTATTTT,CASSLGQNRPDTQYF
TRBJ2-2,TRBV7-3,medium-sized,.,TGTGCCAGCAGCTCCCTGATGGGTACCGGGGAGCTGTTTTTT,CASSSLMGTGELFF
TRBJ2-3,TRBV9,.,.,TGTGCCAGCAGCGCGGACGAGTTTGGCACAGATACGCAGTATTTT,CASSADEFGTDTQYF
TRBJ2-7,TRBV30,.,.,TGTGCCTGGAGAAAAATCTCTTACGAGCAGTACTTC,CAWRKISYEQYF
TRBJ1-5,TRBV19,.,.,TGTGCCAGTAGAGCGGTGGGGGCTTTATTGCAGCCCCAGCATTTT,CASRAVGALLQPQHF
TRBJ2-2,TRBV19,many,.,TGTGCCAGTAGTCGCCAGGGGGGGGGAATCACCGGGGAGCTGTTTTTT,CASSRQGGGITGELFF
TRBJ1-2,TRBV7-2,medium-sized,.,TGTGCCAGCAGCTTAGGCCCAGGCTCTAACTATGGCTACACCTTC,CASSLGPGSNYGYTF
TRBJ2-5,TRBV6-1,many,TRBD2,TGTGCCAGCACCCCCGGGCGGGGGGCCAGGGAGACCCAGTACTTC,CASTPGRGARETQYF
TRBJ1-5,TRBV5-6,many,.,TGTGCCAGCAGCTTACGGAACAATCAGCCCCAGCATTTT,CASSLRNNQPQHF
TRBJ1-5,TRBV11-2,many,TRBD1,TGTGCCAGCAGCTCCGGACAGGACTGGAATCAGCCCCAGCATTTT,CASSSGQDWNQPQHF
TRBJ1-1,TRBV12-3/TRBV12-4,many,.,TGTGCCAGCAGTTTGGGGGTGGCGGGCACTGAAGCTTTCTTT,CASSLGVAGTEAFF
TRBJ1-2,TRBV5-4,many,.,TGTGCCAGCAGCCTCCGGCAGGGAGGGCATGGCTACACCTTC,CASSLRQGGHGYTF